This is a list of T cell receptor beta chains from one sample in a study of CD8 T cells in Susac syndrome. TCRdb passed the immunoSEQ multiplex PCR reads through MiXCR, listing each CDR3 protein once. The sample records 150,000 or so distinct CDR3 sequences, about 91% being singletons. Sequencing was carried out using CD4+ T cells from PBMCs. These receptors were collected from a human donor in good health. Each CDR3 is given with its conserved first and last residue. The D gene is left open where the match is weak. Clone size is shown for a subset of rows, as once, few, many or a class of expanded clone.

cdr3_aa | cdr3_nt | clone_size | j_call | v_call | d_call
CASHPAGSQSTDTQYF | TGTGCCAGCCACCCGGCGGGGTCCCAAAGCACAGATACGCAGTATTTT | - | TRBJ2-3 | TRBV6-1 | -
CASSLRAGELFF | - | - | TRBJ2-2 | TRBV27 | -
CASSLGPGQGAAGYTF | TGCGCCAGCAGCTTGGGGCCGGGACAGGGGGCGGCTGGCTACACCTTC | - | TRBJ1-2 | TRBV5-1 | TRBD1
CSASPPGGNQPQHF | TGCAGTGCTAGCCCCCCGGGGGGCAATCAGCCCCAGCATTTT | - | TRBJ1-5 | TRBV20-1 | -
CASSLGGRLGEQYF | TGTGCCAGCAGCCTAGGGGGGAGATTGGGTGAGCAGTACTTC | - | TRBJ2-7 | TRBV3-1 | -
CASRTRLHTGELFF | TGTGCCAGTAGGACTAGACTGCACACCGGGGAGCTGTTTTTT | - | TRBJ2-2 | TRBV28 | TRBD2
CASSSDLYNEQFF | TGCGCCAGCAGCTCGGACTTATACAATGAGCAGTTCTTC | - | TRBJ2-1 | TRBV5-1 | -
CASRPTGEYGYTF | TGTGCCAGCAGACCGACAGGGGAATATGGCTACACCTTC | - | TRBJ1-2 | TRBV28 | TRBD1
CASTIPYRAEAFF | TGTGCCAGCACCATTCCTTACAGGGCTGAAGCTTTCTTT | - | TRBJ1-1 | TRBV28 | -
CASSLKGGSQETQYF | TGTGCCAGCAGCCTAAAAGGAGGGTCCCAAGAGACCCAGTACTTC | - | TRBJ2-5 | TRBV4-2 | -
CAWSWGAGRNEKLFF | TGTGCCTGGAGTTGGGGGGCAGGACGGAATGAAAAACTGTTTTTT | - | TRBJ1-4 | TRBV30 | -
CASSWGRTQYF | TGTGCCAGCAGTTGGGGGAGGACCCAGTACTTC | - | TRBJ2-5 | TRBV27 | -
CASSPGGGELFF | TGTGCCAGCTCACCAGGCGGCGGGGAGCTGTTTTTT | - | TRBJ2-2 | TRBV18 | -
CASSYGGGLEQYF | TGTGCCAGCAGTTACGGGGGAGGGTTAGAGCAGTACTTC | - | TRBJ2-7 | TRBV6-5 | TRBD2
CASSFGSVAGGPEQFF | TGTGCCAGCAGTTTTGGCTCGGTAGCGGGGGGCCCGGAGCAGTTCTTC | - | TRBJ2-1 | TRBV12-3/TRBV12-4 | TRBD2
CASSPDSPNLYEQYF | TGTGCCAGCAGCCCAGACAGCCCAAACCTCTACGAGCAGTACTTC | once | TRBJ2-7 | TRBV7-8 | -
CSVGGGTNQPQHF | TGCAGCGTCGGGGGGGGGACCAATCAGCCCCAGCATTTT | - | TRBJ1-5 | TRBV29-1 | -
CASTVHMNTEAFF | TGTGCCAGCACCGTCCACATGAACACTGAAGCTTTCTTT | - | TRBJ1-1 | TRBV7-9 | -
CASSTWAATSGSLNEQFF | TGTGCCAGCAGCACCTGGGCGGCTACTAGCGGGAGTCTCAATGAGCAGTTCTTC | - | TRBJ2-1 | TRBV7-9 | TRBD2
CASSLAPGQEKKKLFF | TGCGCCAGCAGCTTGGCACCGGGACAGGAAAAGAAAAAACTGTTTTTT | - | TRBJ1-4 | TRBV5-1 | TRBD1
CSARLVTNYGYTF | TGCAGTGCTAGACTAGTTACGAACTATGGCTACACCTTC | - | TRBJ1-2 | TRBV20-1 | -
CAWSASGSSYNEQFF | TGTGCCTGGAGTGCTAGCGGGAGCTCCTACAATGAGCAGTTCTTC | once | TRBJ2-1 | TRBV30 | TRBD2
CSASGGSGTEAFF | TGCAGTGCTAGCGGGGGGTCGGGGACTGAAGCTTTCTTT | - | TRBJ1-1 | TRBV20-1 | -
CASIGMTGKAFF | TGTGCCAGCATAGGAATGACAGGAAAAGCTTTCTTT | - | TRBJ1-1 | TRBV7-2 | -
CASSEAAAAQYF | TGTGCCAGCAGTGAAGCCGCGGCAGCCCAGTACTTC | - | TRBJ2-5 | TRBV2 | -
CAISDLGNQPQHF | TGTGCCATCAGTGATTTGGGCAATCAGCCCCAGCATTTT | - | TRBJ1-5 | TRBV10-3 | -
CASSEGQGRAFF | TGTGCCAGCAGTGAAGGGCAGGGGCGGGCTTTCTTT | - | TRBJ1-1 | TRBV2 | -
CASSPERPDIQYF | TGTGCCAGCAGCCCAGAGAGACCCGACATTCAGTACTTC | - | TRBJ2-4 | TRBV4-2 | -
CASHKTAAPYEQYF | TGTGCCAGTCACAAGACAGCCGCGCCCTACGAGCAGTACTTC | - | TRBJ2-7 | TRBV19 | -
CAISAATGFYGYTF | TGTGCCATCAGTGCCGCGACAGGGTTTTATGGCTACACCTTC | - | TRBJ1-2 | TRBV10-3 | TRBD1
CSVLRLAGVSYEQYF | TGCAGCGTTCTGAGGCTAGCGGGAGTGTCCTACGAGCAGTACTTC | - | TRBJ2-7 | TRBV29-1 | TRBD2
CASSPYRGDEKLFF | TGTGCCAGCTCACCGTACAGGGGAGATGAAAAACTGTTTTTT | - | TRBJ1-4 | TRBV18 | TRBD1
CSAEGLDQASYEQYF | TGCAGTGCTGAAGGGCTGGACCAGGCGAGCTACGAGCAGTACTTC | - | TRBJ2-7 | TRBV20-1 | -
CASSQVIPQSGTATYEQYF | TGTGCCAGCAGCCAAGTTATCCCCCAATCCGGGACGGCGACCTACGAGCAGTACTTC | - | TRBJ2-7 | TRBV3-1 | -
CASSLAGTAYNEQFF | TGCGCCAGCAGCTTGGCAGGGACAGCTTACAATGAGCAGTTCTTC | - | TRBJ2-1 | TRBV5-1 | TRBD1
CASCRDFNTEAFF | TGCGCCAGCTGCAGGGACTTCAACACTGAAGCTTTCTTT | once | TRBJ1-1 | TRBV5-1 | -
CASTRGGRSIRTGELFF | TGTGCCAGTACCCGCGGGGGACGGTCGATCCGAACCGGGGAGCTGTTTTTT | - | TRBJ2-2 | TRBV19 | TRBD2
CASSIGSSGGAYEQFF | TGTGCCAGTAGTATAGGGTCGAGCGGGGGGGCCTATGAGCAGTTCTTC | - | TRBJ2-1 | TRBV19 | TRBD2
CASSLGLGARRGFSPLHF | TGTGCCAGCAGCTTAGGTCTTGGGGCTCGGCGGGGGTTTTCACCCCTCCACTTT | - | TRBJ1-6 | TRBV7-9 | -
CASSLMGQHGYTF | TGTGCCAGCAGTTTGATGGGACAGCACGGCTACACCTTC | - | TRBJ1-2 | TRBV2 | TRBD1
CAISEEGRGPQHF | TGTGCCATCAGTGAGGAGGGGAGGGGACCCCAGCATTTT | once | TRBJ1-5 | TRBV10-3 | -